The rows below give T cell receptor beta chains drawn from one sample of a study of beta chain features in type 1 diabetes. Some clones are missing from TCRdb's copy, which holds only in-frame ones; the method was immunoSEQ multiplex PCR. The table shows roughly 130,000 clones, with 9.2% occurring only once. The sequenced sample was central memory CD4+ T cells from blood. These receptors were obtained from a man between 18 and 29 years old in good health. CDR3s include the opening cysteine and the closing phenylalanine or tryptophan.

V	J	length	CDR3
TRBV7-2	TRBJ2-5	14	CASSLGQVGETQYF
TRBV4-3	TRBJ2-5	15	CASSQGGGVRETQYF
TRBV7-8	TRBJ2-1	12	CASTQTYNEQFF
TRBV9	TRBJ2-1	15	CASSATSGGAYEQFF
TRBV7-6	TRBJ2-5	14	CASTMLIGQETQYF
TRBV7-2	TRBJ2-1	15	CASSPQGVFYNEQFF
TRBV7-3	TRBJ2-4	13	CASSLGAGNIQYF
TRBV15	TRBJ2-1	16	CATSRDQGGANHEQFF
TRBV7-9	TRBJ2-5	15	CASSLGVVAEETQYF
TRBV30	TRBJ1-6	13	CAWGDGINSPLHF
TRBV9	TRBJ2-7	15	CASSTRGETGAEQYF
TRBV5-1	TRBJ2-7	15	CASSAGQGESYEQYF
TRBV7-2	TRBJ2-1	16	CASSLLNDWSYNEQFF
TRBV7-9	TRBJ1-4	16	CASSFPEGTGGAKLFF
TRBV2	TRBJ2-1	15	CASSDFGQGNNEQFF
TRBV10-3	TRBJ2-1	14	CAIRLGDHRGEQFF
TRBV18	TRBJ2-1	17	CASSPPSKAGEYNEQFF